The source of this T cell receptor (beta chain) is a study of T cells in Graves' hyperthyroidism and ophthalmopathy. Many counts were recorded for this clonotype. RNA transcripts served as the template for amplifying TCR beta CDR3 regions. In the first-round RT-PCR of the TCR CDR3, the HTBI primer set was used. TCRdb used MiXCR to reprocess the multiplex PCR reads, holding one entry per CDR3 protein. The sample includes about 420,000 distinct CDR3 sequences, roughly 14% of them seen just once. CDR3 length: 13 amino acids. The V gene's germline CDR1 is SGHTA and CDR2 FQGTGA. V was clipped by 5 bases and J by 2 bases, with 9 bases between them. Among the patients, aged 18 to 65, hyperthyroidism was newly diagnosed and had lasted under 2 months. The source of the PBMCs was 10 ml of fresh peripheral blood.

This clonotype was obtained from a woman aged 18-35 years with Graves' hyperthyroidism. The sequencing input was blood. The chain combines TRBV7-3 with TRBJ1-1; D is unclear. The chain's CDR3 is CASSQAENTEAFF. The CDR3 DNA reads as TGTGCCAGCAGCCAAGCCGAAAACACTGAAGCTTTCTTT.